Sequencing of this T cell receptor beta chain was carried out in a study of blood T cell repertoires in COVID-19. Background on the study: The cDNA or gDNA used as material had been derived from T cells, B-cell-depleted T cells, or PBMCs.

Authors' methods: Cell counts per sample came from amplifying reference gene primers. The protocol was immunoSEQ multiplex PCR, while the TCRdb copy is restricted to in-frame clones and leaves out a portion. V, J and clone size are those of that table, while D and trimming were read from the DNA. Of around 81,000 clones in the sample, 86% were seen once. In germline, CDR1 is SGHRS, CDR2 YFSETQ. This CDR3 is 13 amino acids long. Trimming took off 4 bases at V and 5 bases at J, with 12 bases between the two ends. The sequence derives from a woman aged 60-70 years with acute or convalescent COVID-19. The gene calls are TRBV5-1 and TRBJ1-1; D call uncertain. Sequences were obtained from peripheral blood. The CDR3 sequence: CASSHGAGTEAFF. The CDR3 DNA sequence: TGCGCCAGCAGCCACGGTGCGGGGACTGAAGCTTTCTTT.